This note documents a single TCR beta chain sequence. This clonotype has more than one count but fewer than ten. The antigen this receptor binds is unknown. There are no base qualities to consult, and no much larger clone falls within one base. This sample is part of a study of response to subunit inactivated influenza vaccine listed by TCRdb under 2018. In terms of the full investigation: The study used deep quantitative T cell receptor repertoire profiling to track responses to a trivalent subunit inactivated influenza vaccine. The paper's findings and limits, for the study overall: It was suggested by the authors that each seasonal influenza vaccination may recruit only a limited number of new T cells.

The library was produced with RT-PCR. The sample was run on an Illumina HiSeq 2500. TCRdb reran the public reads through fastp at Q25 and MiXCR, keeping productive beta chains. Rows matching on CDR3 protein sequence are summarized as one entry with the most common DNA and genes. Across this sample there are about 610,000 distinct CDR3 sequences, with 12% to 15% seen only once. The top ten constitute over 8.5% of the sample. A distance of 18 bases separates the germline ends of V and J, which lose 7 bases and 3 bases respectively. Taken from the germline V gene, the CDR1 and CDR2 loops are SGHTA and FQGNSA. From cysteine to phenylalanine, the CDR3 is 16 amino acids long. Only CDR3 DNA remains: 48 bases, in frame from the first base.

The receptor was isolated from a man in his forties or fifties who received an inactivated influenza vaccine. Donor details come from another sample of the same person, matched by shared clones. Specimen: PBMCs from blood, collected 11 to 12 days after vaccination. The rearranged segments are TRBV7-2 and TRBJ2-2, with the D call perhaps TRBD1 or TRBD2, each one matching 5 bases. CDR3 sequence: CASTTTRGLYTGELFF. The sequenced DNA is TGTGCCAGCACCACCACCCGGGGCCTCTACACCGGGGAGCTGTTTTTT.